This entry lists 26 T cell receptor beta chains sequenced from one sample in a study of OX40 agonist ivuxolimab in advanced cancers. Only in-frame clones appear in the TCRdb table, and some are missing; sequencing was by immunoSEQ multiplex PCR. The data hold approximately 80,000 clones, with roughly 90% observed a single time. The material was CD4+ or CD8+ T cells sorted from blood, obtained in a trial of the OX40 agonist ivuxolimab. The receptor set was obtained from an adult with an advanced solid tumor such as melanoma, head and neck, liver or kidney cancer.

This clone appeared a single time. The CDR3: CASSSETGVTYEQYF. CDR3 DNA: TGCGCCAGCAGCTCGGAGACAGGCGTTACCTACGAGCAGTACTTC. The rearrangement uses TRBV5-1 and TRBJ2-7; possibly TRBD1 for D (6 bases). V was clipped by 3 bases and J by 2 bases, with 15 bases between them. Germline CDR1 and CDR2: SGHRS and YFSETQ. This CDR3 is 15 amino acids long.

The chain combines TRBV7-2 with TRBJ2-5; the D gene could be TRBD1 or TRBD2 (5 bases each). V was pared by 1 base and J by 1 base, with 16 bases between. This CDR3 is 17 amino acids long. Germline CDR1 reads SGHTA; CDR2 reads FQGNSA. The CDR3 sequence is CASSLVSGGGAQETQYF. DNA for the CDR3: TGTGCCAGCAGCTTAGTTTCGGGTGGGGGAGCCCAAGAGACCCAGTACTTC. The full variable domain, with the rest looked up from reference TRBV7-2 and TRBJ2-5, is GAGVSQSPSNKVTEKGKDVELRCDPISGHTALYWYRQSLGQGLEFLIYFQGNSAPDKSGLPSDRFSAERTGGSVSTLTIQRTQQEDSAVYLCASSLVSGGGAQETQYFGPGTRLLVL.

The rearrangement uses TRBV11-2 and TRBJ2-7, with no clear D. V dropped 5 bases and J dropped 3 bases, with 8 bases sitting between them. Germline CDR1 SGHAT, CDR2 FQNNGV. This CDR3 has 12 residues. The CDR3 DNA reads TGTGCCAGCAGCCCAAACAGCTACGAGCAGTACTTC. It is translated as CASSPNSYEQYF.

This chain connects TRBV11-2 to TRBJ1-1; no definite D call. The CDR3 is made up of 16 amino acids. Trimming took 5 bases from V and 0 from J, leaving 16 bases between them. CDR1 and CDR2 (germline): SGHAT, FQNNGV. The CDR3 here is CASSPRPASMNTEAFF. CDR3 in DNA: TGTGCCAGCAGCCCCCGCCCCGCCAGTATGAACACTGAAGCTTTCTTT.

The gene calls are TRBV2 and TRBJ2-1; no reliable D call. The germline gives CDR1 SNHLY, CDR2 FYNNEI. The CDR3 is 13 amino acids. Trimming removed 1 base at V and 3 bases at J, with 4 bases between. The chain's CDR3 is CASSEGLYNEQFF. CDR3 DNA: TGTGCCAGCAGTGAAGGGCTCTACAATGAGCAGTTCTTC. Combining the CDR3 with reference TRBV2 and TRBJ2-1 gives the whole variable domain EPEVTQTPSHQVTQMGQEVILRCVPISNHLYFYWYRQILGQKVEFLVSFYNNEISEKSEIFDDQFSVERPDGSNFTLKIRSTKLEDSAMYFCASSEGLYNEQFFGPGTRLTVL.

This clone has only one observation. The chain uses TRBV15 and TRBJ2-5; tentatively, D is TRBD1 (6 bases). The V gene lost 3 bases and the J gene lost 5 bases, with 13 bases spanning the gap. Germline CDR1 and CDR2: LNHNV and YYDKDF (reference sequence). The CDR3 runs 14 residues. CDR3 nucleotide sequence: TGTGCCACCAGCAGCGGTGGGACAATGGAGACCCAGTACTTC. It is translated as CATSSGGTMETQYF.

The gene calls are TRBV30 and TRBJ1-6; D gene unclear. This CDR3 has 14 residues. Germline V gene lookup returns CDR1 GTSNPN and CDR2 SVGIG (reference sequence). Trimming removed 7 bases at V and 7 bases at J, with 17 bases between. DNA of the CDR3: TGTGCCTCACATCAGGACGGAGGCAATTCACCCCTCCACTTT. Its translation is CASHQDGGNSPLHF.

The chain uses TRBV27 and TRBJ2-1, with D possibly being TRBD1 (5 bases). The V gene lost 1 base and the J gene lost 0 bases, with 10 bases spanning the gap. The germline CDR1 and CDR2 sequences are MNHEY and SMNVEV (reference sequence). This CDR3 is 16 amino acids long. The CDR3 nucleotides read TGTGCCAGCAGTTTATGGGGCAAGAGCTCCTACAATGAGCAGTTCTTC. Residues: CASSLWGKSSYNEQFF.

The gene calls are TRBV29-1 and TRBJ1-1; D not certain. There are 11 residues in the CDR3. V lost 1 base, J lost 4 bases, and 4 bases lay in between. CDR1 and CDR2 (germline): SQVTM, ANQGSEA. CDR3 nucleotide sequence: TGCAGCGTTGAAGGGGGCACTGAAGCTTTCTTT. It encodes CSVEGGTEAFF.

The CDR3 reads CAISEGRLAEPDEQYF. The CDR3 DNA reads TGTGCCATCAGTGAGGGGAGACTAGCGGAGCCTGACGAGCAGTACTTC. The rearrangement links TRBV10-3 to TRBJ2-7, with 9 bases matching TRBD2. There are 16 residues in the CDR3. The V gene's germline CDR1 is ENHRY and CDR2 SYGVKD. The V segment lost 2 bases and the J segment 5 bases; nucleotides outside the gene matches: 10.

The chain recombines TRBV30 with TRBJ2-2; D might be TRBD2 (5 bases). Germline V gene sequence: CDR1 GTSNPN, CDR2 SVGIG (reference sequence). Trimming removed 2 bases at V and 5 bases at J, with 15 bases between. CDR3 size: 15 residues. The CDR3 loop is CAWSPRRPGTGELFF. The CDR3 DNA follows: TGTGCCTGGAGTCCTCGACGGCCGGGGACCGGGGAGCTGTTTTTT.

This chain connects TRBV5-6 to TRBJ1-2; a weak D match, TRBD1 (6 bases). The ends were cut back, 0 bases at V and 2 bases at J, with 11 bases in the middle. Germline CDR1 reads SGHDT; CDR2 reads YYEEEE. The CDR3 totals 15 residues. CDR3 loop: CASSLGTALNYGYTF. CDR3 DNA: TGTGCCAGCAGCTTGGGGACAGCCCTAAACTATGGCTACACCTTC.

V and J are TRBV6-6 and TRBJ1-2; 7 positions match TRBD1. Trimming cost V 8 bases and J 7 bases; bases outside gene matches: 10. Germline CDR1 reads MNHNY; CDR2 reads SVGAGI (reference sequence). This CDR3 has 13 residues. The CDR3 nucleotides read TGTGCCAGCTGCCCCGACAGGGAGTCTGGCTACACCTTC. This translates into CASCPDRESGYTF.

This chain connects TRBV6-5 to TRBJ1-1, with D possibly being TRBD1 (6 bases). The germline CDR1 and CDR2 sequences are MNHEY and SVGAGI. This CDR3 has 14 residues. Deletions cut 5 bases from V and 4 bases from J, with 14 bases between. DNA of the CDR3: TGTGCCAGCAGTCGGGACACCTCGGGCACTGAAGCTTTCTTT. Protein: CASSRDTSGTEAFF.

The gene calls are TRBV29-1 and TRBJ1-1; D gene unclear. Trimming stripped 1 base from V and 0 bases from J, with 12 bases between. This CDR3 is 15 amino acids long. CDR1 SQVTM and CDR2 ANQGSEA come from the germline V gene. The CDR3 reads CSVEGQWAVNTEAFF. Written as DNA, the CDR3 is TGCAGCGTTGAAGGCCAGTGGGCGGTGAACACTGAAGCTTTCTTT.

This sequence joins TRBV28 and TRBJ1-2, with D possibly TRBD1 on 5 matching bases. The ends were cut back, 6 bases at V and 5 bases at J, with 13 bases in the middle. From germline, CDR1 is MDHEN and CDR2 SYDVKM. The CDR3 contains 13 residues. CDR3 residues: CASRTGNSYGYTF. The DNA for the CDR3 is TGTGCCAGCAGAACAGGAAACTCTTATGGCTACACCTTC.

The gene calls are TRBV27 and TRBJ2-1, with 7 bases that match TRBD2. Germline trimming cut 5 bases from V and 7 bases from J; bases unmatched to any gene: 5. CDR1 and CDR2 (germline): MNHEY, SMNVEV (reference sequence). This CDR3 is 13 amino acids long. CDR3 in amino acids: CASSRDYYNEQFF. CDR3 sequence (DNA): TGTGCCAGCAGTCGGGACTACTATAATGAGCAGTTCTTC.

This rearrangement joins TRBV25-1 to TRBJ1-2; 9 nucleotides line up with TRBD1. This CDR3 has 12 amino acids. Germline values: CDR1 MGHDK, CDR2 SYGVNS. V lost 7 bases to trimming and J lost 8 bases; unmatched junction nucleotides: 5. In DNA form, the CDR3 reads TGTGCCAGCAAGGACAGGGGCTTCGGCTACACCTTC. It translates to CASKDRGFGYTF.

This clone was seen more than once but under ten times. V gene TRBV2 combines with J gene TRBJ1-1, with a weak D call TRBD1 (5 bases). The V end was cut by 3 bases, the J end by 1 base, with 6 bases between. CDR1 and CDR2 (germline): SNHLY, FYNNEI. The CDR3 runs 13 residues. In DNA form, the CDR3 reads TGTGCCAGCAGTGACAGGGAGAACACTGAAGCTTTCTTT. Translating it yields CASSDRENTEAFF. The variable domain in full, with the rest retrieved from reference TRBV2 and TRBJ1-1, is EPEVTQTPSHQVTQMGQEVILRCVPISNHLYFYWYRQILGQKVEFLVSFYNNEISEKSEIFDDQFSVERPDGSNFTLKIRSTKLEDSAMYFCASSDRENTEAFFGQGTRLTVV.

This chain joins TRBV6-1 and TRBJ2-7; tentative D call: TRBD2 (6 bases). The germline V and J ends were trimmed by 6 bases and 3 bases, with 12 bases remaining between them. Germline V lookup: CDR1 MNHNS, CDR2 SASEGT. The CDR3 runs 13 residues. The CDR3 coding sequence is TGTGCCAGCAGATCCGGGACTGTCTACGAGCAGTACTTC. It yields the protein CASRSGTVYEQYF.

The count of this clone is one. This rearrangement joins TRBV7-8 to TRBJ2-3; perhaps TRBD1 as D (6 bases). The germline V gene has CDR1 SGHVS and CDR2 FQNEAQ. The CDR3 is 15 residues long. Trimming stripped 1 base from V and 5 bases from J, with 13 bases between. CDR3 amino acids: CASSLVGADIDTQYF. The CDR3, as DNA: TGTGCCAGCAGCTTAGTGGGGGCGGATATAGATACGCAGTATTTT.

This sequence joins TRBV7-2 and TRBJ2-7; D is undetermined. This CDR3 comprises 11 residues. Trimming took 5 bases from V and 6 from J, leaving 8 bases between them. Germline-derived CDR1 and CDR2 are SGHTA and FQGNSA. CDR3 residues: CASSQRTEQYF. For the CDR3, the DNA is TGTGCCAGCAGCCAGAGGACCGAGCAGTACTTC.

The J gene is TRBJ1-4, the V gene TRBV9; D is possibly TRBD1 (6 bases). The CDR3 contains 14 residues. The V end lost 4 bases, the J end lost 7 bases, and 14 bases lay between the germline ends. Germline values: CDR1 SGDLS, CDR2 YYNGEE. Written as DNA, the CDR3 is TGTGCCAGCAGCCTAGGAGGGGGTGCTGAAAAACTGTTTTTT. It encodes CASSLGGGAEKLFF.

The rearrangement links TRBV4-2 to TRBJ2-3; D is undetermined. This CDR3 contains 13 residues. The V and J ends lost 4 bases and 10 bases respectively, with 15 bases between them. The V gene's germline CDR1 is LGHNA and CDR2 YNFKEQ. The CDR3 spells CASSPTDPKAQYF. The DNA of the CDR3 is TGTGCCAGCAGCCCTACAGACCCCAAAGCGCAGTATTTT.

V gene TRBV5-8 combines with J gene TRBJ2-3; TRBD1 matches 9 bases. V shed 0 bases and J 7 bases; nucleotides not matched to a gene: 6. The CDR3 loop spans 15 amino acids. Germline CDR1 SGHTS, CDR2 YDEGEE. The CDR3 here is CASSLEGGQGNTQYF. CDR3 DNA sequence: TGTGCCAGCAGCTTGGAAGGTGGACAGGGGAATACGCAGTATTTT.

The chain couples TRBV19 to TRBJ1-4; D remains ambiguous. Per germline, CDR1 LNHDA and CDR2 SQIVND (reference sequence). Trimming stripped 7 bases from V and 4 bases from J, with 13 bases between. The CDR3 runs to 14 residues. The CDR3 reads CASTQRGFNEKLFF. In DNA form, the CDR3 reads TGTGCCAGTACCCAACGAGGGTTTAATGAAAAACTGTTTTTT.